One sample yielded the 29 T cell receptor beta chains listed below, sequenced in a study of spatial heterogeneity in lung cancer. MiXCR, run by TCRdb on the 5' RACE reads, gives a single entry per CDR3 protein. This table has 30,000 to 45,000 distinct CDR3 sequences, 7.5% to 8% appearing once. The time point was: sample taken at primary tumor resection. The source was PBMCs, collected at surgery. The receptors derive from a male donor with early-stage non-small cell lung cancer.

This clonotype was counted ten times or more. This sequence joins TRBV6-2 or TRBV6-3 and TRBJ2-1; D might be TRBD2 (6 bases). This CDR3 is 16 amino acids long. CDR1 and CDR2 (germline): MNHEY, SVGEGT. Trimming stripped 5 bases from V and 2 bases from J, with 16 bases between. The CDR3 nucleotides are TGTGCCAGCAGTACCAGCCGGAGGGGTACCTACAATGAGCAGTTCTTC. Translated, it gives CASSTSRRGTYNEQFF.

This clonotype was seen many times. The V and J genes are TRBV20-1 and TRBJ2-7, with 7 positions matching TRBD2. The CDR3 is 14 residues long. Trimming cost V 6 bases and J 3 bases; bases outside gene matches: 11. Germline V lookup: CDR1 DFQATT, CDR2 SNEGSKA (reference sequence). The CDR3 bases are TGCAGTGCCAGCCTCCGGGGAGGGGTCTACGAGCAGTACGTC. Translation: CSASLRGGVYEQYV.

CDR3 sequence: CASSRQGYEQYV. CDR3 sequence (DNA): TGTGCCAGCAGCCGACAGGGCTACGAGCAGTACGTC. V gene TRBV6-2 or TRBV6-3 combines with J gene TRBJ2-7, with 7 bases fitting TRBD1. Germline CDR1 reads MNHEY; CDR2 reads SVGEGT. The CDR3 sequence is 12 residues long. J lost 3 bases, V lost 6 bases, and 2 bases had no gene match.

This clonotype was recorded at least ten times. The J gene is TRBJ1-1, the V gene TRBV6-6; 10 bases match TRBD1. V shed 2 bases, J shed 3 bases, and the junction held 3 bases outside the gene matches. This CDR3 is built from 15 residues. Germline V gene sequence: CDR1 MNHNY, CDR2 SVGAGI (reference sequence). The CDR3 DNA sequence: TGTGCCAGCAGTTACCGGACAGGGGGTGACACTGAAGCTTTCTTT. Translating gives CASSYRTGGDTEAFF.

This clonotype showed up many times. The V call is TRBV12-3 or TRBV12-4, the J call TRBJ1-5, with 8 nucleotides matching TRBD1. The CDR3 is made up of 16 amino acids. Trimming took 5 bases from V and 3 from J; bases not matched to a gene: 9. The CDR3 region is CASSDRGKTPNQPQHF. The CDR3 DNA sequence: TGTGCCAGCAGTGACAGGGGAAAGACACCCAATCAGCCCCAGCATTTT.

In this sample, this clonotype turned up many times. The J gene is TRBJ1-2, the V gene TRBV5-1; D gene ambiguous. V was cut by 0 bases and J by 4 bases, with 13 bases left in between. Germline V lookup: CDR1 SGHRS, CDR2 YFSETQ. This CDR3 comprises 15 residues. The CDR3 here is CASSLAGVVGYGYTF. The CDR3 DNA reads TGCGCCAGCAGCTTGGCCGGGGTAGTGGGCTATGGCTACACCTTC. Combining the CDR3 with reference TRBV5-1 and TRBJ1-2 gives the whole variable domain KAGVTQTPRYLIKTRGQQVTLSCSPISGHRSVSWYQQTPGQGLQFLFEYFSETQRNKGNFPGRFSGRQFSNSRSEMNVSTLELGDSALYLCASSLAGVVGYGYTFGSGTRLTVV.

This clonotype showed up many times. This CDR3 reads CASSNPGLAVRDTQYF. The CDR3, as DNA: TGTGCCAGCAGTAATCCCGGACTAGCGGTGAGAGATACGCAGTATTTT. The rearrangement uses TRBV6-2 or TRBV6-3 and TRBJ2-3, with 10 bases matching TRBD2. CDR1 and CDR2 from the germline V gene are MNHEY and SVGEGT. V gave up 5 bases and J gave up 5 bases; unmatched junction bases: 10. CDR3 size: 16 residues.

The V call is TRBV21-1, the J call TRBJ2-7; the table gives TRBD1 as D, unverified against the DNA. TRBV21-1 is given as a pseudogene. This CDR3 comprises 16 residues. CDR3 sequence: CASSRGQRGKSYEQYV. Here the CDR3 DNA reads TGTGCCAGCAGCAGGGGGCAGCGGGGTAAATCCTACGAGCAGTACGTC.

Ten or more counts support this clonotype. This chain links TRBV6-5 with TRBJ2-1; 9 bases are a match to TRBD1. Unmatched junction bases numbered 4, after V lost 6 bases and J lost 7 bases. CDR3 size: 13 residues. Germline V gives CDR1 MNHEY, CDR2 SVGAGI. CDR3 sequence (DNA): TGTGCCAGCAGCTTAGACAGGGGGAATGAGCAGTTCTTC. Its protein product is CASSLDRGNEQFF.

This clonotype was detected many times. CDR3 bases: TGTGCCAGCAGCCCCAACCGCGGAGGGGGAGGCCAAGAGACCCAGTACTTC. It translates to CASSPNRGGGGQETQYF. The chain employs TRBV7-2 and TRBJ2-5; D is tentatively TRBD1 or TRBD2 (6 bases each). V was cut by 5 bases and J by 1 base, with 20 bases left in between. Germline V CDR1 and CDR2: SGHTA, FQGNSA. This CDR3 is 17 amino acids long.

This clonotype came up many times. This chain uses TRBV3-1 with TRBJ1-1; D remains ambiguous. The CDR3 totals 13 residues. The V and J ends lost 3 bases and 2 bases respectively, with 7 bases between them. CDR1 and CDR2 from the germline V gene are LGHDT and YNNKEL (reference sequence). CDR3 DNA sequence: TGTGCCAGCAGCCAGTTCCAAAACACTGAAGCTTTCTTT. Residues: CASSQFQNTEAFF.

This clonotype was picked up a small number of times. The rearrangement joins TRBV7-2 to TRBJ2-7; possibly TRBD1 or TRBD2 for D (7 bases each). This CDR3 is 15 amino acids long. V was pared by 5 bases and J by 3 bases, with 17 bases between. The germline V gene has CDR1 SGHTA and CDR2 FQGNSA. CDR3 DNA: TGTGCCAGCAGCCCGAGACAGGGAGGGCACTACGAGCAGTACTTC. This sequence encodes CASSPRQGGHYEQYF. Supplemented by reference TRBV7-2 and TRBJ2-7, the full variable domain reads GAGVSQSPSNKVTEKGKDVELRCDPISGHTALYWYRQSLGQGLEFLIYFQGNSAPDKSGLPSDRFSAERTGGSVSTLTIQRTQQEDSAVYLCASSPRQGGHYEQYFGPGTRLTVT.

A few counts support this clonotype. The rearrangement uses TRBV5-4 and TRBJ1-2; D uncertain. Deletions cut 3 bases from V and 6 bases from J, with 12 bases between. Germline V gene sequence: CDR1 SGHNT, CDR2 YYREEE (reference sequence). The CDR3 runs 13 residues. CDR3 nucleotides: TGTGCCAGCAGCTCCCAATCGAGGGATGGCTACACCTTC. Its translation is CASSSQSRDGYTF.

This clonotype has at least ten counts. The chain combines TRBV20-1 with TRBJ2-4; D ambiguous. Germline V gene data show CDR1 as DFQATT and CDR2 as SNEGSKA (reference sequence). The CDR3 loop spans 14 amino acids. Trimming cost V 0 bases and J 3 bases, with 9 bases left between them. CDR3 sequence reads: CSARDFGGKNIQYF. In DNA form, the CDR3 reads TGCAGTGCTAGAGATTTTGGCGGCAAAAACATTCAGTACTTC.

This clonotype was seen at least ten times. The V gene is TRBV6-2 or TRBV6-3, the J gene TRBJ1-5, with a tentative D call TRBD1 (6 bases). Germline loops: CDR1 MNHEY, CDR2 SVGEGT. CDR3 length: 14 residues. V gave up 6 bases and J gave up 10 bases, with 19 bases separating them. In DNA, the CDR3 is TGTGCCAGCAGCCCTGGGGGCGACTGGGGTCCCCAGCATTTT. Translating it yields CASSPGGDWGPQHF.

This clonotype has ten or more counts. The chain uses TRBV5-1 and TRBJ2-3, with 7 bases that match TRBD2. Per germline, CDR1 SGHRS and CDR2 YFSETQ. With 0 bases clipped from V and 6 bases from J, the junction kept 4 bases outside the gene matches. The CDR3 is made up of 14 amino acids. The CDR3, as DNA: TGCGCCAGCAGCTTGGCCCCCGGGGGGGATACGCAGTATTTT. Translating it yields CASSLAPGGDTQYF. Full variable domain (outside the CDR3, taken from reference TRBV5-1 and TRBJ2-3): KAGVTQTPRYLIKTRGQQVTLSCSPISGHRSVSWYQQTPGQGLQFLFEYFSETQRNKGNFPGRFSGRQFSNSRSEMNVSTLELGDSALYLCASSLAPGGDTQYFGPGTRLTVL.

The table lists this clonotype with many counts. This sequence joins TRBV19 and TRBJ2-1, with 10 positions matching TRBD2. CDR3 length: 14 residues. The V gene's germline CDR1 is LNHDA and CDR2 SQIVND (reference sequence). The J segment lost 9 bases and the V segment lost 3 bases, leaving 5 bases of the junction unmatched. The CDR3 protein is CASSIGLAGAEQFF. In nucleotides, the CDR3 is TGTGCCAGTAGTATCGGTCTAGCGGGAGCTGAGCAGTTCTTC. The full variable domain, its missing parts supplied by reference TRBV19 and TRBJ2-1, is DGGITQSPKYLFRKEGQNVTLSCEQNLNHDAMYWYRQDPGQGLRLIYYSQIVNDFQKGDIAEGYSVSREKKESFPLTVTSAQKNPTAFYLCASSIGLAGAEQFFGPGTRLTVL.

Of note for this clonotype: A read error is possible here, since a much larger clone lies one base away. The rearrangement uses TRBV7-9 and TRBJ2-6, with D tentatively TRBD1 (6 bases). CDR1 SEHNR and CDR2 FQNEAQ come from the germline V gene (reference sequence). V was trimmed by 5 bases and J by 7 bases, leaving 15 bases between them. The CDR3 length is 15 residues. The CDR3, as DNA: TGTGCCAGCAGCCGGACAGCTCAGAGAGCCAACGTCCTGACTTTC. This translates into CASSRTAQRANVLTF.

This clonotype was found many times. V gene TRBV7-2 combines with J gene TRBJ1-1; D might be TRBD1 (6 bases). CDR3 length: 13 amino acids. CDR1 is SGHTA, CDR2 FQGNSA, per germline. V gave up 4 bases and J gave up 8 bases, with 14 bases separating them. CDR3 in amino acids: CASSSLLGQEAFF. The CDR3 nucleotides read TGTGCCAGCAGCTCTTTACTCGGACAGGAAGCTTTCTTT.

This clonotype was seen ten or more times. V is TRBV5-1 and J is TRBJ2-1, with TRBD1 matching 11 bases. The trim removed 4 bases at V and 0 bases at J, leaving 0 bases unmatched. The CDR3 sequence is 15 residues long. Per the germline V gene, CDR1 is SGHRS and CDR2 is YFSETQ. CDR3 DNA: TGCGCCAGCAGCGGGACAGGGGGCTCCTACAATGAGCAGTTCTTC. It translates to CASSGTGGSYNEQFF.

On this clonotype itself: This may be a read error: a much more frequent sequence differs by one nucleotide. The final CDR3 position lacks the conserved phenylalanine or tryptophan, pointing to a likely read error. This rearrangement joins TRBV5-1 to TRBJ1-1; TRBD1 might be the D (5 bases). CDR1 is SGHRS and CDR2 is YFSETQ in the germline V gene. The CDR3 totals 13 residues. Here the CDR3 reads CASGFGGEAEAFS. As DNA, the CDR3 is TGCGCCAGCGGCTTTGGAGGGGAGGCTGAAGCTTTCTCT.

This clonotype has only a few counts. J is TRBJ2-4 and V is TRBV12-3 or TRBV12-4; 8 nucleotides line up with TRBD2. The CDR3 runs to 13 residues. With 4 bases clipped from V and 7 bases from J, the junction kept 3 bases outside the gene matches. CDR3 residues: CASSSGGKNIQYF. CDR3 in DNA: TGTGCCAGCAGTTCGGGGGGGAAGAACATTCAGTACTTC.

This clonotype has only a few counts. The rearrangement links TRBV3-1 to TRBJ1-1, with D possibly being TRBD1 (6 bases). With 5 bases removed from V and 1 base from J, the gap between germline ends came to 14 bases. The CDR3 sequence is 15 residues long. CDR1 LGHDT and CDR2 YNNKEL come from the germline V gene (reference sequence). CDR3 nucleotide sequence: TGTGCCAGCAGCTCGCGGGGGGGCGGGAACACTGAAGCTTTCTTT. It specifies CASSSRGGGNTEAFF.

Ten or more counts support this clonotype. The CDR3, as DNA: TGTGCCAGCAGTTCAACGGGACACTCCTACGAGCAGTACTTC. It encodes CASSSTGHSYEQYF. This chain joins TRBV6-5 and TRBJ2-7, with D possibly matching TRBD1 (6 bases). The CDR3 consists of 14 residues. Germline-derived CDR1 and CDR2 are MNHEY and SVGAGI. The V gene lost 4 bases and the J gene lost 0 bases, with 10 bases spanning the gap.

This clonotype has at least ten counts. The chain carries TRBV7-8 and TRBJ2-2, with D possibly being TRBD1 or TRBD2 (6 bases each). The V and J ends lost 3 bases and 4 bases respectively, with 18 bases between them. Looked up from germline, CDR1 is SGHVS and CDR2 is FQNEAQ. The CDR3 extends over 17 amino acids. CDR3 DNA: TGTGCCAGCAGCTTTATAGGGGGGACCCAATTCACCGGGGAGCTGTTTTTT. It encodes CASSFIGGTQFTGELFF.

This clonotype came up many times. The chain has TRBV10-3 and TRBJ1-2; no firm D call. The CDR3 is made up of 14 amino acids. The ends were cut back, 4 bases at V and 0 bases at J, with 9 bases in the middle. Looked up from germline, CDR1 is ENHRY and CDR2 is SYGVKD. Written as DNA, the CDR3 is TGTGCCATCAGTGTACAGCCAGCTAACTATGGCTACACCTTC. It codes for CAISVQPANYGYTF.

The chain is built from TRBV3-1 and TRBJ2-3; no reliable D call. CDR3 length: 14 amino acids. V lost 0 bases and J 3 bases, leaving 7 bases between the germline ends. The germline V gene encodes CDR1 LGHDT and CDR2 YNNKEL (reference sequence). The CDR3 DNA is TGTGCCAGCAGCCAAGAAGTAAGGACAGATACGCAGTATTTT. Its protein is CASSQEVRTDTQYF.

This clonotype appeared many times. The gene calls are TRBV2 and TRBJ2-7; D gene unclear. The germline gives CDR1 SNHLY, CDR2 FYNNEI. The CDR3 has 12 residues. Trimming stripped 3 bases from V and 3 bases from J, with 6 bases between. The CDR3 spells CASSDRSYEQYV. The CDR3 bases are TGTGCCAGCAGTGATCGCAGCTACGAGCAGTACGTC.

This clonotype was picked up many times. V is TRBV12-3 or TRBV12-4 and J is TRBJ1-1, with D uncertain. This CDR3 region has 14 residues. Trimming pared 6 bases from V and 3 bases from J, leaving 14 bases between. CDR3 DNA sequence: TGTGCCAGCAGCCCCGCGGGTGGTCACACTGAAGCTTTCTTT. Translation: CASSPAGGHTEAFF.